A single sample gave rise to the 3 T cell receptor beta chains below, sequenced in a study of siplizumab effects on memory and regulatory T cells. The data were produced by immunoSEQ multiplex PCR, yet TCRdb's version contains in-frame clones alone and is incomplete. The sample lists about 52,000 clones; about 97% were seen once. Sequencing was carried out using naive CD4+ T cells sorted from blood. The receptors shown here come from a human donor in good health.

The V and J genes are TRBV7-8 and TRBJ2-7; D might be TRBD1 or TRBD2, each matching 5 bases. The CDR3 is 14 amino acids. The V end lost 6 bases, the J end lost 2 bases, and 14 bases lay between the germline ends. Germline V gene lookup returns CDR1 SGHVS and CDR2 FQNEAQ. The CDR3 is CASSLGRGAYEQYF. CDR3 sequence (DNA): TGTGCCAGCAGTCTCGGACGAGGGGCCTACGAGCAGTACTTC.

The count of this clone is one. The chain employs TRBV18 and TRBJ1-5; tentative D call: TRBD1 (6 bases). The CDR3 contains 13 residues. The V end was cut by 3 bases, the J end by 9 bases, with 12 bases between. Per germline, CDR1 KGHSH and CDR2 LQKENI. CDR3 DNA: TGTGCCAGCTCACCCACAGGGCTGGGGCCCCAGCATTTT. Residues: CASSPTGLGPQHF. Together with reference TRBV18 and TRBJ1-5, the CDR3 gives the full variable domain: NAGVMQNPRHLVRRRGQEARLRCSPMKGHSHVYWYRQLPEEGLKFMVYLQKENIIDESGMPKERFSAEFPKEGPSILRIQQVVRGDSAAYFCASSPTGLGPQHFGDGTRLSIL.

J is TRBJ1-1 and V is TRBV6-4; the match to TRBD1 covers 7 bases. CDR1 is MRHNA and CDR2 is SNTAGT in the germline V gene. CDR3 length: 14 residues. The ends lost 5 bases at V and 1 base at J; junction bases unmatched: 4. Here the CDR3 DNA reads TGTGCCAGCAGTACCGGGACAGCGAACACTGAAGCTTTCTTT. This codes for CASSTGTANTEAFF.